This T cell receptor (beta chain) was retrieved from a study of Graves' ophthalmopathy and Graves' hyperthyroidism. Comments on this clonotype: Its antigen is not identified.

Beta-chain TCR CDR3 regions were amplified from RNA transcripts. Second-round multiplex PCR came after first-round RT-PCR with HTBI primers. TCRdb reprocessed the multiplex PCR reads with MiXCR, giving one entry per CDR3 protein. The data contain over a million distinct CDR3 sequences, about 36% of them singletons. Exclusion covered patients with other autoimmune diseases or uncontrolled infections (as well as pregnancy or lactation). General study findings and limits: Thyroid clonotypes that were expanded above 0.001 frequency mostly also appeared in blood.

This CDR3 has 15 amino acids. Trimming cost V 3 bases and J 4 bases; bases outside gene matches: 5. The germline V gene encodes CDR1 LNHNV and CDR2 YYDKDF (reference sequence). Sequencing was carried out using peripheral blood or thyroid tissue (not recorded which). The source of this sequence is an adult man with Graves' hyperthyroidism. The chain couples TRBV15 to TRBJ1-1; 10 nucleotides match TRBD1. In DNA form, the CDR3 reads TGTGCCACCAGCAGGACAGGGGGCGCAGGCACTGAAGCTTTCTTT. Protein: CATSRTGGAGTEAFF.